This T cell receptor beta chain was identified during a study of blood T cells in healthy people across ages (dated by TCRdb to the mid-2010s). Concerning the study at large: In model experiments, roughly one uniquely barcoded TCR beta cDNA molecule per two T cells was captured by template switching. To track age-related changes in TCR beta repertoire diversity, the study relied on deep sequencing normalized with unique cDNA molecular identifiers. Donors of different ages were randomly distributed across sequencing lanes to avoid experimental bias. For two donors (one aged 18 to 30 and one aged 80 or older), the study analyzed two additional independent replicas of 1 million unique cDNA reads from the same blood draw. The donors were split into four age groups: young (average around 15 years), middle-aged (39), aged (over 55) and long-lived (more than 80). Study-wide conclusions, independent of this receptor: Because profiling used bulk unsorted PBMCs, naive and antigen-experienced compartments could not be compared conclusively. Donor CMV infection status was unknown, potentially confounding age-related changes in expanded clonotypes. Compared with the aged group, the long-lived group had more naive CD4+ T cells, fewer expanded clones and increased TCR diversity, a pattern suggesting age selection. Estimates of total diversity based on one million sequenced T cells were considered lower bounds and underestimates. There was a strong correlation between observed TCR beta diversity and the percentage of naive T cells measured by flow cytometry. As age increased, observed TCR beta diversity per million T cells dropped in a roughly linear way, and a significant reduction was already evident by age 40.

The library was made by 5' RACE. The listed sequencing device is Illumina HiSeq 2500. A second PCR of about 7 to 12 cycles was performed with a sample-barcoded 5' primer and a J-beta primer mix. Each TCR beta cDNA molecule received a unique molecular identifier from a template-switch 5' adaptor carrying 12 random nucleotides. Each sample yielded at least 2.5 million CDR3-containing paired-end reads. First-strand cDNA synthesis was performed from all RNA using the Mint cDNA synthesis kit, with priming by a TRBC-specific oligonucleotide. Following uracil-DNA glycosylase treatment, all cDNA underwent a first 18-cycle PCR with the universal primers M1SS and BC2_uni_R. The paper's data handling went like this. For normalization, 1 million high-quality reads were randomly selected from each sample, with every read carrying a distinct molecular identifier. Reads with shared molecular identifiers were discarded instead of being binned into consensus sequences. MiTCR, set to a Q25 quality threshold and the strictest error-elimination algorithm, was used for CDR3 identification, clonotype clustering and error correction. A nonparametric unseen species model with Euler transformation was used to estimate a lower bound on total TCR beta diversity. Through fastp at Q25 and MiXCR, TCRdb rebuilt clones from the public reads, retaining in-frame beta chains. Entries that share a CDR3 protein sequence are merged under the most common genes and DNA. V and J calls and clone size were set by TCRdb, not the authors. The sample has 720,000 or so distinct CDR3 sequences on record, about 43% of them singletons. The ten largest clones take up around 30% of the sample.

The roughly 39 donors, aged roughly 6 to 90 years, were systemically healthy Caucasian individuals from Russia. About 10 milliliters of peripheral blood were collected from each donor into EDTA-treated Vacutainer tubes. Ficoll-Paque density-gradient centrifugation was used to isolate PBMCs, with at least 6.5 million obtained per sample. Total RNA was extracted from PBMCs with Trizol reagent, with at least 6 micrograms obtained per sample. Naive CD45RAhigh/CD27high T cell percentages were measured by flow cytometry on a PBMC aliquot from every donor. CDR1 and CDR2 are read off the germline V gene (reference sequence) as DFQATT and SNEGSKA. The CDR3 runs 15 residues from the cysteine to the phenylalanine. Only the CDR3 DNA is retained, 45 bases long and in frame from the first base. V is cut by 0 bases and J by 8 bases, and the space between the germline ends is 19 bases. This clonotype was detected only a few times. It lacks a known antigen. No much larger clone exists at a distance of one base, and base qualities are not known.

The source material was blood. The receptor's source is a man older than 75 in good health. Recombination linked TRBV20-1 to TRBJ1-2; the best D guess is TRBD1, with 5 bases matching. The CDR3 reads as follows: CSARDRDGNRGGYTF. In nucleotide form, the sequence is TGCAGTGCTAGAGACCGGGACGGCAACCGGGGAGGCTACACCTTC.